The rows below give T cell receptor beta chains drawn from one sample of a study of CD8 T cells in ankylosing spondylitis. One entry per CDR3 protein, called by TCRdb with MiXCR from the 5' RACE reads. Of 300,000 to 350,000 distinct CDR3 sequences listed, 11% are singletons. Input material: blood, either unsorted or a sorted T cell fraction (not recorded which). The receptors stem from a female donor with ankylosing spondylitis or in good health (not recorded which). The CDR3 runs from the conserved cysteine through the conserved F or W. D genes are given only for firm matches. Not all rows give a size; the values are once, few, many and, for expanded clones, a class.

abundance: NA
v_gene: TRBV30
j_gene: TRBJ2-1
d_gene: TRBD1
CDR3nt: TGTGCCTGGGACAGGGTTCCCTACAATGAGCAGTTCTTC
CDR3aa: CAWDRVPYNEQFF

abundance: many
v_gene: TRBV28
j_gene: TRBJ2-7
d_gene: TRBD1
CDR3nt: TGTGCCAGCACTCAATTGACAGGGGCTTATTACGAGCAGTACTTC
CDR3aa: CASTQLTGAYYEQYF

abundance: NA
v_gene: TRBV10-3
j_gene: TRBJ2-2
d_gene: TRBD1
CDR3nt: TGTGCCATCGGGACAGGGACGAACACCGGGGAGCTGTTTTTT
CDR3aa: CAIGTGTNTGELFF

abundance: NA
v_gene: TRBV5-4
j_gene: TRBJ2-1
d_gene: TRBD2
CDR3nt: TGTGCCAGCACCACCGGGGGGGATGAGCAGTTCTTC
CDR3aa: CASTTGGDEQFF

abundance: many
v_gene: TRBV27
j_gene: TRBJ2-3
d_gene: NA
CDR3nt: TGTGCCAGCAGTTTTACGGGGCTCACAGATACGCAGTATTTT
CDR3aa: CASSFTGLTDTQYF

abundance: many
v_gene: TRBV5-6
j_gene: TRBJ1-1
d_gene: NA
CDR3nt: TGTGCCAGCAGCTTGGGAGGGAAGACTGAAGCTTTCTTT
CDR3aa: CASSLGGKTEAFF

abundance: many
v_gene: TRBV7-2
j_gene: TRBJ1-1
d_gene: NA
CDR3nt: TGTGCCAGCAGCTTAGGTATCTTCATGAACACTGAAGCTTTCTTT
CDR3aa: CASSLGIFMNTEAFF

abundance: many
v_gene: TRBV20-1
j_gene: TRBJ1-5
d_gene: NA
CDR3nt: TGCAGTGCTAGAGATCGAGTCCTCCAGGGGCCCCAGCATTTT
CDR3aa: CSARDRVLQGPQHF

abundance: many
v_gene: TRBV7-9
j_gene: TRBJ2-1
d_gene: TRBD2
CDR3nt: TGTGCCAGCAGCCTAGCTTTAAGCGGGAAATACAATGAGCAGTTCTTC
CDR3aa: CASSLALSGKYNEQFF

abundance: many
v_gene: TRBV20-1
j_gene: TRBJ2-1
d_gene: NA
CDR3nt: TGCAGTGCTCCCGACTGGAGCTCCTACAATGAGCAGTTCTTC
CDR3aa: CSAPDWSSYNEQFF

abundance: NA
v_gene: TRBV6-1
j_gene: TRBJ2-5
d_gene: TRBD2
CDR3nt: TGTGCCAGCAGGCCGGGACTAGCTAGAGAGACCCAGTACTTC
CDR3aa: CASRPGLARETQYF

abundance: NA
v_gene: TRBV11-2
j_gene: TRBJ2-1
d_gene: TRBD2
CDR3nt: TGTGCCAGCAGCCGACGGACTAGCGGGAGTTACAATGAGCAGTTCTTC
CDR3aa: CASSRRTSGSYNEQFF

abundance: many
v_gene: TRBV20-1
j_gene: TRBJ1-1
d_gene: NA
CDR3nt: TGCAGTGCTAAAAGGCACGGGGGAACTGAAGCTTTCTTT
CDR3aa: CSAKRHGGTEAFF

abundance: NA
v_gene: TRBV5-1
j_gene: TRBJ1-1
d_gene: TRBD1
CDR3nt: TGCGCCAGCAGCCCTCCGACAGGGGGGGACACTGAAGCTTTCTTT
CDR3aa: CASSPPTGGDTEAFF

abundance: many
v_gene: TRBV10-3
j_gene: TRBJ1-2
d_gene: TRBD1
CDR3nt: TGTGCCAGCCAGGACAGGGTGTTATCCTATGGCTACACCTTC
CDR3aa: CASQDRVLSYGYTF

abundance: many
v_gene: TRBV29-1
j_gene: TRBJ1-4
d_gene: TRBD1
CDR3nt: TGCAGCGTTGAAATTGGGGACAGGGGCCACAGGATACTGTTTTTT
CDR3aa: CSVEIGDRGHRILFF

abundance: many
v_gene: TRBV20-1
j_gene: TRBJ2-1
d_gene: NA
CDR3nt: TGCAGTGCTGAAAGACGCAGCTCCTACAATGAGCAGTTCTTC
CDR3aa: CSAERRSSYNEQFF

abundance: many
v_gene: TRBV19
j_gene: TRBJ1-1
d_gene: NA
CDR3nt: TGTGCCAGTAGTAGGCGGGCCATGAACACTGAAGCTTTCTTT
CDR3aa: CASSRRAMNTEAFF

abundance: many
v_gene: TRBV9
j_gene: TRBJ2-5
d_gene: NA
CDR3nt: TGTGCCAGCAGCGTCCATCGAGAGACCCAGTACTTC
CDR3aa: CASSVHRETQYF

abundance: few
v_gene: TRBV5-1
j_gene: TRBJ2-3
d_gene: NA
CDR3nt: TGCGCCAGCAGCCCCCCGGTGGCGAATACGCAGTATTTT
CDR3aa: CASSPPVANTQYF

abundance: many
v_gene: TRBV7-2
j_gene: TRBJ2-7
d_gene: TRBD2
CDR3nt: TGTGCCAGCAGCGCCGGGACTAGCGGGGCCTACGAGCAGTACTTC
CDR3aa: CASSAGTSGAYEQYF

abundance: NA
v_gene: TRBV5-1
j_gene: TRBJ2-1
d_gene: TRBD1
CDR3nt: TGCGCCAGCAGCTCCCGTCCGGGGACAGGGTCCCTCGGTGAGCAGTTCTTC
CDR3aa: CASSSRPGTGSLGEQFF

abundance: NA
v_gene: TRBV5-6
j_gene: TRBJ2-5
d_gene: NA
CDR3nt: TGTGCCAGCAGCCCGGACCCGCCGGCGGAGACCCAGTACTTC
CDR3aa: CASSPDPPAETQYF

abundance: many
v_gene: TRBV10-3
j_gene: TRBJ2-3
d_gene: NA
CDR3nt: TGTGCCATCAGTAATACCGGAGGACAGAAAGCAGATACGCAGTATTTT
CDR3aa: CAISNTGGQKADTQYF

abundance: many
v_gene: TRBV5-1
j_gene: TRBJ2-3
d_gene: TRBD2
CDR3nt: TGCGCCAGCAGCTTCGGGAGGACAGATACGCAGTATTTT
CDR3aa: CASSFGRTDTQYF

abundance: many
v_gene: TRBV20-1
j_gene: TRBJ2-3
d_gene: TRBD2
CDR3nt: TGCAGTGCTAGAGTATTAGCGGGCCGCACAGATACGCAGTATTTT
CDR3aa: CSARVLAGRTDTQYF

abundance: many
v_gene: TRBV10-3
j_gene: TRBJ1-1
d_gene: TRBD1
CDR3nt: TGTGCCACCGCGACAGGGGCCTTGGGTGACACTGAAGCTTTCTTT
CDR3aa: CATATGALGDTEAFF

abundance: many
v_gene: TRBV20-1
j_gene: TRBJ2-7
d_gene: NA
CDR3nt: TGCAGTGCTAGGGCCTTTGGAGGTCCCTACGAGCAGTACTTC
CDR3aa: CSARAFGGPYEQYF

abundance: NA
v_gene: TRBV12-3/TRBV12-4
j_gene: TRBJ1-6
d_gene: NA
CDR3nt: TGTGCCAGCAGTTTAAACGGGGCTCTTTCACCCCTCCACTTT
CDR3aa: CASSLNGALSPLHF

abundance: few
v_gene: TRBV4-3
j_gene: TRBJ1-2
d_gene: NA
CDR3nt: TGCGCCAGCAGCTCCCTCCCGGACCGCTATGGCTACACCTTC
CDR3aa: CASSSLPDRYGYTF

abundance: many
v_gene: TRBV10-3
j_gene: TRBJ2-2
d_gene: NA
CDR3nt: TGTGCCATCAGTGAGCCCGGTGACACCCGGGTGGACGGGGAGCTGTTTTTT
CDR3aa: CAISEPGDTRVDGELFF

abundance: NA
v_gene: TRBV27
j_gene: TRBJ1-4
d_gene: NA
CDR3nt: TGTGCCAGCAGTGTAGGGCTGGCGGAAAAACTGTTTTTT
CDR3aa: CASSVGLAEKLFF

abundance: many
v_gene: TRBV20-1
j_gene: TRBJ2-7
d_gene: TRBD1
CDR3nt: TGCAGTGCTGCGGTCCCCGGACAGGGGAACTACGAGCAGTACTTC
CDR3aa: CSAAVPGQGNYEQYF

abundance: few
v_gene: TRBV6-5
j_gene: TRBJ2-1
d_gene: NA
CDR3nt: TGTGCCAGCAGCTTAGGACACTTGAATAGTGAGCAGTTCTTC
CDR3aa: CASSLGHLNSEQFF

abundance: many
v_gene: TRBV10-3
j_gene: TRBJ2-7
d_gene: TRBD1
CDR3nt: TGTGCCATCAGCAAGGACAGGGGAGCCCACGAGCAGTACTTC
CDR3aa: CAISKDRGAHEQYF

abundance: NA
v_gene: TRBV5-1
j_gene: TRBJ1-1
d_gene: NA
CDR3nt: TGCGCCAGCAGCTTGGGAGGAGGCGAAAGCACTGAAGCTTTCTTT
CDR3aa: CASSLGGGESTEAFF

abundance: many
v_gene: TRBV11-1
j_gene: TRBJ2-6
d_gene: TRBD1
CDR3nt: TGTGCCAGCAGCTTAGCCGGACAGGGGCTAAACTCTGGGGCCAACGTCCTGACTTTC
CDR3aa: CASSLAGQGLNSGANVLTF

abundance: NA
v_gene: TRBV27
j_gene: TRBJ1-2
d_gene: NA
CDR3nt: TGTGCCAGCAGGACTCGGACGGGGACTAACTATGGCTACACCTTC
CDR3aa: CASRTRTGTNYGYTF

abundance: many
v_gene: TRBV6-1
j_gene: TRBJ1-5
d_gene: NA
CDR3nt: TGTGCCACTCAGGCAGGCTCGAATCAGCCCCAGCATTTT
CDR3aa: CATQAGSNQPQHF

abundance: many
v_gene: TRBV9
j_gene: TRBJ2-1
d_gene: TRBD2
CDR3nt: TGTGCCAGCAGCGTTAGCGGGGGGGCACACAATGAGCAGTTCTTC
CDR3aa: CASSVSGGAHNEQFF

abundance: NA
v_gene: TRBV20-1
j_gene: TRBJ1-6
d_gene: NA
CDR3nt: TGCAGTGCTACCTTGGGGGGGGCTGTTTCACCCCTCCACTTT
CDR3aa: CSATLGGAVSPLHF

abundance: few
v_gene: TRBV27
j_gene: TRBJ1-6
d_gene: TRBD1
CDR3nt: TGTGCCAGCAGTAACCCGGGACAGGGCTATAATTCACCCCTCCACTTT
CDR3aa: CASSNPGQGYNSPLHF

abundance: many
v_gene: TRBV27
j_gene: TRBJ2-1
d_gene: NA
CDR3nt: TGTGCCAGCAGTCCTACCTGGGACTTGGAGTACAATGAGCAGTTCTTC
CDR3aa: CASSPTWDLEYNEQFF

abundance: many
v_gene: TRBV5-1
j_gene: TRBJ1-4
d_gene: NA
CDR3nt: TGCGCCAGCAGCGACAGGATCAATGAAAAACTGTTTTTT
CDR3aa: CASSDRINEKLFF

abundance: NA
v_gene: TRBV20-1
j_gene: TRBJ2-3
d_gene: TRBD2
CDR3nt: TGCAGTGCTAGGAACCGTTTCGGGGGGGGTCGCACAGATACGCAGTATTTT
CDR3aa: CSARNRFGGGRTDTQYF

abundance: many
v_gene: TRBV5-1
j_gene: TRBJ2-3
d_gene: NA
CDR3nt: TGCGCCAGCAGCTTGGAGGTAGCGAGAGATACGCAGTATTTT
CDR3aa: CASSLEVARDTQYF

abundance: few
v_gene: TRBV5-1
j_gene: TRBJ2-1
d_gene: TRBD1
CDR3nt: TGCGCCAGCAGCTTGGACAGGGGAATTGGCAATGAGCAGTTCTTC
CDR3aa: CASSLDRGIGNEQFF